The rows below give T cell receptor beta chains drawn from one sample of a study of vaccination and CD4 T cells after COVID-19. A single record per CDR3 protein comes from TCRdb applying MiXCR to the PCR reads. Of about 12,000 distinct CDR3 sequences in the sample, roughly two thirds were seen once. Their recognized antigens are unknown. Sequenced: CD4+ T cells from blood, cultured in vitro. The source of these receptors is a human donor who had recovered from COVID-19. Both conserved end residues are part of each CDR3. A D gene is named only where the DNA matches it firmly. Clone size is given for some rows only: seen once, a few or many times, or a class if the clone is expanded.

abundance	j_gene	v_gene	d_gene	CDR3nt	CDR3aa
-	TRBJ2-1	TRBV19	-	TGTGCCAGTAGGCCCGGGGGAAACTACAATGAGCAGTTCTTC	CASRPGGNYNEQFF
-	TRBJ2-7	TRBV11-3	TRBD2	TGTGCCAGCGGACGCGGGGGGGGGAGGTACGAGCAGTACTTC	CASGRGGGRYEQYF
-	TRBJ2-5	TRBV5-8	-	TGTGCCAGCAGCTTGGGGACTACCACGACCAAAGGGGAGACCCAGTACTTC	CASSLGTTTTKGETQYF
-	TRBJ1-2	TRBV19	-	TGTGCCAGTAGGCGGAACTATGGCTACACCTTC	CASRRNYGYTF
-	TRBJ1-2	TRBV6-2/TRBV6-3	TRBD1	TGTGCCAGCAGGGGCTCGGACAGGGGCCTCAGGTTCTATGGCTACACCTTC	CASRGSDRGLRFYGYTF
-	TRBJ1-5	TRBV6-5	-	TGTGCCAGCAGTTCTACAGTGAGCAATCAGCCCCAGCATTTT	CASSSTVSNQPQHF
-	TRBJ1-2	TRBV6-1	-	TGTGCCAGCAGTCCGGGCCCCTCCAGCGTATACTATGGCTACACCTTC	CASSPGPSSVYYGYTF
-	TRBJ2-7	TRBV6-1	TRBD1	TGTGCCAGCAGTCGCCTAAGGGGGAGAGGGGGCTTCGAGCAGTACTTC	CASSRLRGRGGFEQYF
large	TRBJ1-1	TRBV5-1	-	TGCGCCAGCAGCTTGACAGGGCGCACTGAAGCTTTCTTT	CASSLTGRTEAFF
-	TRBJ2-5	TRBV7-2	TRBD2	TGTGCCAGCAGCTTATCCAGCGGGGAAGAGACCCAGTACTTC	CASSLSSGEETQYF
-	TRBJ1-5	TRBV12-3/TRBV12-4	-	TGTGCCAGCAGCTCGGGGGGGCCGGGGCAGCCCCAGCATTTT	CASSSGGPGQPQHF
-	TRBJ1-1	TRBV2	TRBD1	TGTGCCGGCCGACAGGGAGGCACTGAAGCTTTCTTT	CAGRQGGTEAFF
-	TRBJ2-7	TRBV6-1	TRBD1	TGTGCCAGCAGCTTACAGGGGTTTAGGGAGCAGTACTTC	CASSLQGFREQYF
-	TRBJ1-1	TRBV12-3/TRBV12-4	-	TGTGCCAGCAGTTTAAGGCATCTCGACACTGAAGCTTTCTTT	CASSLRHLDTEAFF
-	TRBJ2-5	TRBV2	TRBD2	TGTGCCAGCAGTCCAAGGGGACTAGCGGGTAAAGAGACCCAGTACTTC	CASSPRGLAGKETQYF
once	TRBJ2-1	TRBV6-2/TRBV6-3	TRBD1	TGTGCCAGCAGTTATAATATAGCAGGGGGAGTCAATGAGCAGTTCTTC	CASSYNIAGGVNEQFF
once	TRBJ2-2	TRBV6-1	-	TGTGCCAGCAGGGCTCTCTTAGCCGGGGAGCTGTTTTTT	CASRALLAGELFF
-	TRBJ1-5	TRBV20-1	-	TGCAGTGCTAGAGGGGCAGGGGTAAACAATCAGCCCCAGCATTTT	CSARGAGVNNQPQHF
-	TRBJ2-3	TRBV11-3	-	TGTGCCAGCAGCTTAAATGGGTGGAATACGCAGTATTTT	CASSLNGWNTQYF
-	TRBJ2-7	TRBV6-1	TRBD2	TGTGCCAGCACTCGGGGGGAGATCTACGAGCAGTACTTC	CASTRGEIYEQYF
-	TRBJ1-1	TRBV7-2	-	TGTGCCAGCAGCTTAGGGCCCTTTTCGGGGGGCCACACTGAAGCTTTCTTT	CASSLGPFSGGHTEAFF
-	TRBJ2-2	TRBV7-8	-	TGTGCCAGCAGCTTACAGATCTTACCGGGGAACACCGGGGAGCTGTTTTTT	CASSLQILPGNTGELFF
few	TRBJ2-3	TRBV2	-	TGTGCCAGCAGCTTTTCAGATACGCAGTATTTT	CASSFSDTQYF
-	TRBJ2-3	TRBV7-2	TRBD2	TGTGCCAGCAGCTTACTAGCGGGAGTAGCGGATACGCAGTATTTT	CASSLLAGVADTQYF
-	TRBJ1-3	TRBV6-1	TRBD1	TGTGCCAGCAGGGGGACAGGGGCTGGAAACACCATATATTTT	CASRGTGAGNTIYF
-	TRBJ2-7	TRBV28	TRBD2	TGTGCCAGCCATCCCGGGGCGGGAGCCTACGAGCAGTACTTC	CASHPGAGAYEQYF
-	TRBJ1-1	TRBV11-2	-	TGTGCCAGCAGCCAGTGGCTTGACACTGAAGCTTTCTTT	CASSQWLDTEAFF
-	TRBJ1-1	TRBV4-3	-	TGCGCCAGCAGCCAAGAGATGGCGGGAGAAGCTTTCTTT	CASSQEMAGEAFF
-	TRBJ2-4	TRBV2	TRBD1	TGTGCCAGCAGCCGGGACAGGAGGCAGTACTTC	CASSRDRRQYF
once	TRBJ2-7	TRBV7-6	TRBD2	TGTGCCAGCAGTCCAGAGTGGGGGGGGGTCTACGAGCAGTACTTC	CASSPEWGGVYEQYF
few	TRBJ1-2	TRBV6-2/TRBV6-3	-	TGTGCCAGCCGAAGGGACTGGGGGCATGGCTACACCTTC	CASRRDWGHGYTF
-	TRBJ1-3	TRBV6-5	-	TGTGCCAGCAGTTACGGTGTGTCTGGAAACACCATATATTTT	CASSYGVSGNTIYF
-	TRBJ2-5	TRBV5-4	TRBD2	TGTGCCAGCAGCGGGGATAGCGGGGGCCGAGGAGAGACCCAGTACTTC	CASSGDSGGRGETQYF
few	TRBJ2-5	TRBV21-1	-	TGTGCCAGCAGCAAAGGGGCCTCAGGGCAAGAGACCCAGTACTTC	CASSKGASGQETQYF
medium-sized	TRBJ1-5	TRBV7-9	-	TGTGCCAGCAGCTTTTCCGGCAATCAGCCCCAGCATTTT	CASSFSGNQPQHF
few	TRBJ1-6	TRBV25-1	-	TGTGCCAGCAGTCATGGGGTTAATTCACCCCTCCACTTT	CASSHGVNSPLHF
-	TRBJ2-3	TRBV7-3	TRBD2	TGTGCCAGCAGCTTAACGCGGACGGGAGGGGGCACAGATACGCAGTATTTT	CASSLTRTGGGTDTQYF
-	TRBJ2-5	TRBV20-1	TRBD2	TGCAGTGCTAGTGGGCTAGCGGGGGGGCGGGGAGAGACCCAGTACTTC	CSASGLAGGRGETQYF
-	TRBJ1-2	TRBV6-5	TRBD1	TGTGCCAGCAGTTACTCTGGGACAGATGGCTACACCTTC	CASSYSGTDGYTF
-	TRBJ2-5	TRBV6-1	TRBD2	TGTGCCAGCAGTGGACTAGCGGGGGGTGAGGAGACCCAGTACTTC	CASSGLAGGEETQYF
-	TRBJ1-1	TRBV5-4	TRBD1	TGTGCCAGCGCAGGACAGGGAGAGGGCACTGAAGCTTTCTTT	CASAGQGEGTEAFF
-	TRBJ2-3	TRBV21-1	-	TGTGCCAGCAGCAAAGACTTGAGGATTGAAGATACGCAGTATTTT	CASSKDLRIEDTQYF
-	TRBJ1-2	TRBV7-9	-	TGTGTCAGCAGCCCCGTGGGGGGCTACTATGGCTACACCTTC	CVSSPVGGYYGYTF
-	TRBJ1-2	TRBV6-1	TRBD1	TGTGCCAGCAACAAACCGGGACAGGATACTGGCTACACCTTC	CASNKPGQDTGYTF
-	TRBJ2-7	TRBV20-1	TRBD2	TGCAGTGCGCTGACTAGCGGGAGGCCCTACGAGCAGTACTTC	CSALTSGRPYEQYF
once	TRBJ1-2	TRBV25-1	-	TGTACCAGCAGTGAAGATCCCCTCTATGGCTACACCTTC	CTSSEDPLYGYTF
-	TRBJ1-5	TRBV6-2/TRBV6-3	TRBD1	TGTGCCAGCAGTCTTTGGACAGGGGTGGGCAATCAGCCCCAGCATTTT	CASSLWTGVGNQPQHF
-	TRBJ1-5	TRBV7-8	-	TGTGCCAGCAGCTTAGGATCAACAGGGTACAGCAATCAGCCCCAGCATTTT	CASSLGSTGYSNQPQHF
few	TRBJ1-2	TRBV28	-	TGTGCCAGCAGTGTCCAGGCTAACTATGGCTACACCTTC	CASSVQANYGYTF
-	TRBJ1-2	TRBV7-2	-	TGTGCCAGCAGCCCGACGGGCCCAGGCTATGGCTACACCTTC	CASSPTGPGYGYTF